The following is a T cell receptor (beta chain) sequence with its context. The antigen is undetermined. The record originates from a study of OX40 agonist ivuxolimab in advanced cancers. Across the whole study: Patients' therapy was ivuxolimab, an antibody that acts as an agonist of OX40 (CD134). Across the patients, intravenous ivuxolimab was delivered every 2 weeks at 0.01 to 10 mg/kg.

The CDR3 sequence is 11 residues long. Trimming took off 2 bases at V and 10 bases at J, with 7 bases between the two ends. CDR1 and CDR2 from the germline V gene are SGHDT and YYEEEE. Study-level results: Blood T cells, both CD4+ and CD8+, expanded clonally by week 6 at 0.1 to 3.0 mg/kg.

Samples of blood were obtained at baseline, on cycle 4 day 1, and on cycle 7 day 1. Clones were read by immunoSEQ multiplex PCR, and TCRdb kept only the in-frame ones, dropping some. The sample shows tens of thousands of clones, about four fifths of them seen only once. The chain joins TRBV5-6 to TRBJ1-3; the D gene is possibly TRBD1 (5 bases). Source: CD4+ or CD8+ T cells sorted from blood, taken in a trial of the OX40 agonist ivuxolimab. The receptor comes from an adult with an advanced solid tumor such as melanoma, head and neck, liver or kidney cancer. The CDR3 DNA is TGTGCCAGCAGCTTCGGGGGAACCATATATTTT. Protein product: CASSFGGTIYF.